This T cell receptor beta chain was recovered during a study of T-cell reconstitution after alpha-beta-depleted transplantation in children. Unique molecular identifiers were incorporated during preparation of the TCRbeta library. TCRdb re-analysed the PCR reads in MiXCR, keeping a single row per CDR3 protein. The sample shows a few hundred thousand distinct CDR3 sequences, 10% of them seen only once. Here the sequenced sample was PBMCs from the stem cell graft donor, taken from the stem cell graft. The clonotype originates from a human donor who donated a stem cell graft to a child with acute lymphoblastic leukemia.

CDR3 coding DNA: TGCGCCAGCAGCTACCGCCCCGGGCTCTACAATGAGCAGTTCTTC. Its translation is CASSYRPGLYNEQFF. The chain employs TRBV4-1 and TRBJ2-1, with D unclear. Germline V gene data show CDR1 as MGHRA and CDR2 as YSYEKL. The ends were cut back, 5 bases at V and 3 bases at J, with 14 bases in the middle. This CDR3 has 15 amino acids.